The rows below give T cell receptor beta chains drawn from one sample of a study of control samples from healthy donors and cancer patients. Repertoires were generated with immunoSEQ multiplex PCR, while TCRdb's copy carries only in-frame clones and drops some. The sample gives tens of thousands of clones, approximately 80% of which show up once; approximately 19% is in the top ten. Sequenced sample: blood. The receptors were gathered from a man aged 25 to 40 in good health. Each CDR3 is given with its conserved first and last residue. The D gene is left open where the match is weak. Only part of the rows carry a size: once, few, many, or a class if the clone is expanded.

CDR3aa: CASSLAGTGTDTEAFF
CDR3nt: TGTGCCAGCAGCTTGGCCGGGACAGGGACGGACACTGAAGCTTTCTTT
abundance: .
v_gene: TRBV5-8
d_gene: TRBD1
j_gene: TRBJ1-1

CDR3aa: CASTLIETGTWGYTF
CDR3nt: TGTGCCAGCACCCTCATAGAAACCGGGACCTGGGGCTACACCTTC
abundance: .
v_gene: TRBV6-6
d_gene: .
j_gene: TRBJ1-2

CDR3aa: CASGSPGYNSPLHF
CDR3nt: TGTGCCAGCGGTTCCCCGGGATATAATTCACCCCTCCACTTT
abundance: .
v_gene: TRBV6-5
d_gene: .
j_gene: TRBJ1-6

CDR3aa: CSAQGGRRHTEAFF
CDR3nt: TGCAGCGCTCAGGGGGGGCGCCGTCACACTGAAGCTTTCTTT
abundance: .
v_gene: TRBV29-1
d_gene: TRBD1
j_gene: TRBJ1-1

CDR3aa: CASKGNTEAFF
CDR3nt: TGTGCCAGCAAGGGTAACACTGAAGCTTTCTTT
abundance: .
v_gene: TRBV6-5
d_gene: .
j_gene: TRBJ1-1

CDR3aa: CSVVNSNTGELFF
CDR3nt: TGCAGCGTTGTGAACTCGAACACCGGGGAGCTGTTTTTT
abundance: .
v_gene: TRBV29-1
d_gene: .
j_gene: TRBJ2-2

CDR3aa: CSASSGRGYTF
CDR3nt: TGCAGTGCTAGTAGCGGTCGTGGCTACACCTTC
abundance: .
v_gene: TRBV20-1
d_gene: .
j_gene: TRBJ1-2

CDR3aa: CASSLTVFDRSYNSPLHF
CDR3nt: TGTGCCAGCAGCTTGACTGTATTCGATCGCTCCTATAATTCACCCCTCCACTTT
abundance: .
v_gene: TRBV11-2
d_gene: .
j_gene: TRBJ1-6

CDR3aa: CATSTVRNEQFF
CDR3nt: TGTGCCACCAGCACGGTCAGAAATGAGCAGTTCTTC
abundance: .
v_gene: TRBV15
d_gene: .
j_gene: TRBJ2-1

CDR3aa: CASSQASGVAKNIQYF
CDR3nt: TGTGCCAGCAGCCAAGCTAGCGGAGTAGCCAAAAACATTCAGTACTTC
abundance: few
v_gene: TRBV14
d_gene: TRBD2
j_gene: TRBJ2-4

CDR3aa: CASSALGTWAWGAFF
CDR3nt: TGTGCCAGTAGTGCCCTAGGGACATGGGCGTGGGGAGCTTTCTTT
abundance: once
v_gene: TRBV19
d_gene: .
j_gene: TRBJ1-1

CDR3aa: CATSRGDRGTMEPQHF
CDR3nt: TGTGCCACCAGCAGAGGGGACAGGGGGACCATGGAGCCCCAGCATTTT
abundance: .
v_gene: TRBV15
d_gene: TRBD1
j_gene: TRBJ1-5

CDR3aa: CASSSRTGSYNSPLHF
CDR3nt: TGTGCCAGCAGCTCGAGGACTGGCTCCTATAATTCACCCCTCCACTTT
abundance: .
v_gene: TRBV5-6
d_gene: .
j_gene: TRBJ1-6

CDR3aa: CAWTGDRTNEKLFF
CDR3nt: TGTGCCTGGACAGGGGATCGGACTAATGAAAAACTGTTTTTT
abundance: .
v_gene: TRBV30
d_gene: .
j_gene: TRBJ1-4

CDR3aa: CASSFPSYGYTF
CDR3nt: TGTGCCAGCAGTTTCCCGTCCTATGGCTACACCTTC
abundance: few
v_gene: TRBV2
d_gene: .
j_gene: TRBJ1-2

CDR3aa: CASSYREGNEKLFF
CDR3nt: TGTGCCAGCAGTTACAGGGAGGGGAATGAAAAACTGTTTTTT
abundance: .
v_gene: TRBV6-6
d_gene: .
j_gene: TRBJ1-4

CDR3aa: CASSLGPPGRHFSPLHF
CDR3nt: TGTGCCAGCAGTTTGGGGCCTCCGGGACGCCATTTTTCACCCCTCCACTTT
abundance: .
v_gene: TRBV27
d_gene: .
j_gene: TRBJ1-6

CDR3aa: CASRRPDYSGNTIYF
CDR3nt: TGTGCCAGCAGACGTCCAGATTACTCTGGAAACACCATATATTTT
abundance: .
v_gene: TRBV28
d_gene: .
j_gene: TRBJ1-3

CDR3aa: CASSEGRIGKLFF
CDR3nt: TGTGCCAGCAGTGAAGGCCGGATCGGAAAACTGTTTTTT
abundance: .
v_gene: TRBV6-1
d_gene: .
j_gene: TRBJ1-4

CDR3aa: CASTEVQGGEQYF
CDR3nt: TGTGCCAGCACCGAAGTGCAGGGCGGCGAGCAGTACTTC
abundance: medium-sized
v_gene: TRBV6-5
d_gene: .
j_gene: TRBJ2-7

CDR3aa: CASSTTFGVAETQYF
CDR3nt: TGTGCCAGTAGTACCACGTTTGGGGTGGCAGAGACCCAGTACTTC
abundance: .
v_gene: TRBV19
d_gene: .
j_gene: TRBJ2-5

CDR3aa: CASGLAGTYEQYF
CDR3nt: TGTGCTAGTGGTTTGGCGGGGACCTACGAGCAGTACTTC
abundance: .
v_gene: TRBV12-5
d_gene: .
j_gene: TRBJ2-7